This TCR beta chain was sequenced for a study of blood T cells in healthy people across ages. With a J-beta primer mix and a sample-barcoded 5' primer, a second PCR ran about 7 to 12 cycles. TCRdb re-called the 5' RACE reads with MiXCR, one entry per CDR3 protein. The sample lists some 640,000 distinct CDR3 sequences, 45% to 50% seen once, with around 32% in the top ten. This clonotype appeared a few times. The CDR3 covers 16 residues. Germline V CDR1 and CDR2: LGHNA, YSLEER. Trimming shortened V by 0 bases and J by 8 bases, and 19 bases separated the two germline ends. This clonotype originated in an older woman in good health. Sequencing input: blood. The chain combines TRBV4-3 with TRBJ1-2; perhaps TRBD1 as D (5 bases). CDR3 coding DNA: TGCGCCAGCAGCCAAGACCTCCCAGGGCAGGGACGAGGCTACACCTTC. This encodes CASSQDLPGQGRGYTF.